These 6 T cell receptor beta chains were sequenced from one sample in a study of response to subunit inactivated influenza vaccine. TCRdb recomputed calls from the RT-PCR reads with MiXCR, one row per CDR3 protein. Of roughly 650,000 distinct CDR3 sequences listed, roughly 14% are singletons. The sample in question was PBMCs from blood, obtained 11 to 12 days after vaccination. Source of these receptors: a man between 50 and 59 years old who received an inactivated influenza vaccine.

This clonotype was counted a few times. The chain joins TRBV20-1 to TRBJ2-3, with a weak D call TRBD2 (6 bases). The CDR3 has 16 residues. From germline, CDR1 is DFQATT and CDR2 SNEGSKA (reference sequence). V lost 0 bases, J lost 0 bases, and 13 bases lay in between. CDR3 protein: CSARDLVGGSTDTQYF. CDR3 nucleotide sequence: TGCAGTGCTAGAGATCTCGTGGGGGGAAGCACAGATACGCAGTATTTT.

This clonotype turned up a few times. The chain couples TRBV28 to TRBJ2-4; TRBD2 matches 11 bases. The V gene end was trimmed by 8 bases and the J gene end by 0 bases; junction bases not matched to a gene: 6. This CDR3 region has 16 residues. CDR1 and CDR2 (germline): MDHEN, SYDVKM. The CDR3 reads CASRGLAEVAKNIQYF. The CDR3 DNA reads as TGTGCCAGCCGGGGACTAGCGGAGGTAGCCAAAAACATTCAGTACTTC.

The sample holds many counts of this clonotype. This chain joins TRBV9 and TRBJ2-7, with TRBD2 identical over 10 bases. The V and J ends lost 4 bases and 5 bases, in that order; junction bases with no gene match: 9. This CDR3 contains 15 residues. Germline CDR1 reads SGDLS; CDR2 reads YYNGEE. CDR3 DNA: TGTGCCAGCAGCCCTACGAGCGGGAGGGCCGACGAGCAGTACTTC. It codes for CASSPTSGRADEQYF.

This clonotype has just a few counts. The gene calls are TRBV7-9 and TRBJ1-1; no definite D call. The V and J ends lost 4 bases and 5 bases respectively, with 14 bases between them. CDR3 size: 14 residues. The V gene's germline CDR1 is SEHNR and CDR2 FQNEAQ (reference sequence). The CDR3 protein is CASSSSGGGTEAFF. CDR3 coding DNA: TGTGCCAGCAGCTCCTCCGGCGGTGGAACTGAAGCTTTCTTT.

CDR3 sequence reads: CASELGGNTGELFF. CDR3 DNA sequence: TGCGCCAGCGAACTTGGGGGGAACACCGGGGAGCTGTTTTTT. The chain is built from TRBV5-1 and TRBJ2-2, with D perhaps TRBD1 or TRBD2 (5 bases each). CDR3 length: 14 amino acids. V lost 7 bases, J lost 1 base, and 11 bases lay in between. Germline values: CDR1 SGHRS, CDR2 YFSETQ.

This clonotype showed up just a few times. The rearrangement joins TRBV18 to TRBJ1-2; D unclear. V was shortened by 6 bases and J by 4 bases, with 6 bases between the two germline ends. This CDR3 has 11 amino acids. CDR1 KGHSH and CDR2 LQKENI come from the germline V gene. Here the CDR3 reads CASSHSYGYTF. CDR3 sequence (DNA): TGTGCCAGCTCGCACAGCTATGGCTACACCTTC.